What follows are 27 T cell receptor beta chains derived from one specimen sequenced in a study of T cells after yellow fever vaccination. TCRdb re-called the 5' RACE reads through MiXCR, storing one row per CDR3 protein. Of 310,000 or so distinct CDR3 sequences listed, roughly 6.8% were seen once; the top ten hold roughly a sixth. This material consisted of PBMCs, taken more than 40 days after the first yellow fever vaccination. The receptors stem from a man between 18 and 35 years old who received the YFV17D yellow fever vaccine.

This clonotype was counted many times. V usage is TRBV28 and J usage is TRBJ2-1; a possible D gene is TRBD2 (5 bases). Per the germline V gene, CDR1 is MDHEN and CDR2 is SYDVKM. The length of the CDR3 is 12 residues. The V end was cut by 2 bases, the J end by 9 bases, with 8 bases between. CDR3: CASSLRSGEQFF. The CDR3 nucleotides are TGTGCCAGCAGTTTACGCAGCGGTGAGCAGTTCTTC.

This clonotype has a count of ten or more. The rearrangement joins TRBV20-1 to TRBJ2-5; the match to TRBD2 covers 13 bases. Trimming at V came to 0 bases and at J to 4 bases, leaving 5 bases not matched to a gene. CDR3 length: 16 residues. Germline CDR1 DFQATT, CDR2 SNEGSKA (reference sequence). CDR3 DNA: TGCAGTGCTAGAGATACTAGCGGGGGGGCCGCAGAGACCCAGTACTTC. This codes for CSARDTSGGAAETQYF.

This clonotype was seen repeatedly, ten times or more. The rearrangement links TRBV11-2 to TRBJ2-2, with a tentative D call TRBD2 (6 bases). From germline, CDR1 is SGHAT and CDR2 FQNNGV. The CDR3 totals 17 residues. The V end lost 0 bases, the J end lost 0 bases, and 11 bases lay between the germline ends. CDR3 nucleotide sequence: TGTGCCAGCAGCTTAGAGGCGGGGCGATCGAACACCGGGGAGCTGTTTTTT. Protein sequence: CASSLEAGRSNTGELFF.

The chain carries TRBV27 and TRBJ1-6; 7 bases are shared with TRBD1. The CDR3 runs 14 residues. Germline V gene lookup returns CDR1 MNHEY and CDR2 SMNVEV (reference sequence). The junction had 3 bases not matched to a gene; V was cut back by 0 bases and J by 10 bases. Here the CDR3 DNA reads TGTGCCAGCAGTTTATCATACAGGGGCTCACCCCTCCACTTT. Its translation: CASSLSYRGSPLHF.

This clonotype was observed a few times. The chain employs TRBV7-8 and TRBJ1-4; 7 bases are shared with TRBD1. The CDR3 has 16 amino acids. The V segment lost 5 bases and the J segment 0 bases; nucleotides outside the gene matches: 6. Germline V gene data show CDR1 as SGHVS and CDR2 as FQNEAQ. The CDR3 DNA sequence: TGTGCCAGCAGCCCAGGACAGGCGTCAACTAATGAAAAACTGTTTTTT. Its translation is CASSPGQASTNEKLFF. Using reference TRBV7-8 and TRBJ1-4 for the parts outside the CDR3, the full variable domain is GAGVSQSPRYKVAKRGQDVALRCDPISGHVSLFWYQQALGQGPEFLTYFQNEAQLDKSGLPSDRFFAERPEGSVSTLKIQRTQQEDSAVYLCASSPGQASTNEKLFFGSGTQLSVL.

This CDR3 reads CASSLSFGNTIYF. The CDR3 nucleotides read TGTGCCAGCAGCTTGTCCTTCGGAAACACCATATATTTT. This chain connects TRBV5-4 to TRBJ1-3; D ambiguous. This CDR3 has 13 amino acids. CDR1 SGHNT and CDR2 YYREEE come from the germline V gene (reference sequence). The V gene lost 1 base and the J gene lost 4 bases, with 6 bases spanning the gap.

CDR3 sequence: CASSLARTWEARYYGYTF. The CDR3 DNA is TGTGCCAGCAGTTTAGCTCGGACATGGGAGGCCAGGTACTATGGCTACACCTTC. V usage is TRBV12-3 or TRBV12-4 and J usage is TRBJ1-2; possible D gene TRBD1, 5 bases. This CDR3 comprises 18 residues. V was trimmed by 0 bases and J by 3 bases, leaving 20 bases between them.

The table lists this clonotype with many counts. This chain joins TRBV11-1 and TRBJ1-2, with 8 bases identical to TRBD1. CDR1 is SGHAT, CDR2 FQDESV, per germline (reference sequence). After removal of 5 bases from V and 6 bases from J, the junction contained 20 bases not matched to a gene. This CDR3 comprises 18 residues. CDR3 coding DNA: TGTGCCAGCAGCGAATTCAGGGGGCTATCGATAGAAGAGGATGGCTACACCTTC. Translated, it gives CASSEFRGLSIEEDGYTF.

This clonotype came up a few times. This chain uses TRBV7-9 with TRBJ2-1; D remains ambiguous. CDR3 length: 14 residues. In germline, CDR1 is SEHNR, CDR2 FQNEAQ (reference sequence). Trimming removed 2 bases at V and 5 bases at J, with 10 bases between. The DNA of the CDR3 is TGTGCCAGCAGCTTAATGGCGGTGGACAATGAGCAGTTCTTC. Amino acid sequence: CASSLMAVDNEQFF.

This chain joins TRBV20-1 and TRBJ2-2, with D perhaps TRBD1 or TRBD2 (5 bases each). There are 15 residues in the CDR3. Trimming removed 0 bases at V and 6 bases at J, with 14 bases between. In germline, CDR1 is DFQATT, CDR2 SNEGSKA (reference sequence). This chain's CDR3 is CSARDSRQGAGELFF. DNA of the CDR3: TGCAGTGCTAGAGATTCTAGGCAGGGAGCCGGGGAGCTGTTTTTT.

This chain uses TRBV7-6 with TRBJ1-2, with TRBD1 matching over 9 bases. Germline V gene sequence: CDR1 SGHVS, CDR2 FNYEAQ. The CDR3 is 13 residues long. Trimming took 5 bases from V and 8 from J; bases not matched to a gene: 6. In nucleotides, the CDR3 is TGTGCCAGCAGCGATTGGACAGGGGACGGCTACACCTTC. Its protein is CASSDWTGDGYTF.

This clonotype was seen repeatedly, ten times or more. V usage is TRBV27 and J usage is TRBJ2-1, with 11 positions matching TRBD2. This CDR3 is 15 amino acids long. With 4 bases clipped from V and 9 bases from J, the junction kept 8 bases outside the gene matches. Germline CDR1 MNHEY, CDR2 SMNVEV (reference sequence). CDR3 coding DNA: TGTGCCAGCAGTTCTCAACTAGCGGGGGTTGGTGAGCAGTTCTTC. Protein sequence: CASSSQLAGVGEQFF.

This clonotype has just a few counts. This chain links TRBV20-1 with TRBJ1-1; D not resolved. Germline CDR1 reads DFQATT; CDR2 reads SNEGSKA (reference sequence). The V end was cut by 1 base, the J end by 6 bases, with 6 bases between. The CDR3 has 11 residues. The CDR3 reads CSARAGSEAFF. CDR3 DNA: TGCAGTGCTAGAGCGGGTTCTGAAGCTTTCTTT.

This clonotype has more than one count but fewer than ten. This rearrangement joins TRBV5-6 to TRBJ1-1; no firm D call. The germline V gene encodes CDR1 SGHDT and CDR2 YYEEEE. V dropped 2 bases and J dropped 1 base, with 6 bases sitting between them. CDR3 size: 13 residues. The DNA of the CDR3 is TGTGCCAGCAGCTTTCCCCAGAACACTGAAGCTTTCTTT. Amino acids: CASSFPQNTEAFF.

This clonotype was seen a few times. The CDR3, as DNA: TGTGCCAGCAGTTGGGGGATGGGTAACTACGAGCAGTACGTC. Residues: CASSWGMGNYEQYV. This chain connects TRBV28 to TRBJ2-7, with D perhaps given as TRBD1 or TRBD2 (5 bases each). Germline V gene data show CDR1 as MDHEN and CDR2 as SYDVKM. The CDR3 length is 14 residues. Trimming removed 4 bases at V and 3 bases at J, with 13 bases between.

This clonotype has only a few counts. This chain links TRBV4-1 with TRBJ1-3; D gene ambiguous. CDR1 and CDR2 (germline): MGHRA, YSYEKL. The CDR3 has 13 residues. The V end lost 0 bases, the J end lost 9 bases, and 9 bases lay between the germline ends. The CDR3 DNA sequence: TGCGCCAGCAGCCAAGATTGGTCGGGCACCATATATTTT. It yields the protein CASSQDWSGTIYF.

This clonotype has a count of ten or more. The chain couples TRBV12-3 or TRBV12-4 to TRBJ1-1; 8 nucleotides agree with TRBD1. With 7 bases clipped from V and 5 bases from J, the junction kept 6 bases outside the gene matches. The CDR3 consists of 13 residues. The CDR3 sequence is CASIGQGGTEAFF. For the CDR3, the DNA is TGTGCCAGCATAGGACAGGGTGGGACTGAAGCTTTCTTT.

CDR3 region: CASSQPLGLAGGLLSYNEQFF. CDR3 DNA sequence: TGTGCCAGCAGCCAACCATTGGGACTAGCGGGGGGGTTACTCTCCTACAATGAGCAGTTCTTC. J is TRBJ2-1 and V is TRBV7-3; 16 nucleotides match TRBD2. Germline-derived CDR1 and CDR2 are SGHTA and FQGTGA. CDR3 size: 21 residues. Trimming cost V 5 bases and J 0 bases; bases outside gene matches: 13.

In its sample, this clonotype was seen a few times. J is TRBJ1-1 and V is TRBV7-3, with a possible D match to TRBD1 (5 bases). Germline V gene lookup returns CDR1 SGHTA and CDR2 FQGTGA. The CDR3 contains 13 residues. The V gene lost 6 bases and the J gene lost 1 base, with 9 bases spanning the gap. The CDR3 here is CASSRQRNTEAFF. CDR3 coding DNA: TGTGCCAGCAGTCGACAGAGGAACACTGAAGCTTTCTTT.

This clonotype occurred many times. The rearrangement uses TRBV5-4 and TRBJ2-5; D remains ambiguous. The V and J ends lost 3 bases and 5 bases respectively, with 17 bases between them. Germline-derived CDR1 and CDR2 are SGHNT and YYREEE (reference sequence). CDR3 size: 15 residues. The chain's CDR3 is CASSSTSGVLETQYF. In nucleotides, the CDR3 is TGTGCCAGCAGCTCCACAAGTGGGGTCTTGGAGACCCAGTACTTC. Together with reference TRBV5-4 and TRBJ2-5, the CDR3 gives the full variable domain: ETGVTQSPTHLIKTRGQQVTLRCSSQSGHNTVSWYQQALGQGPQFIFQYYREEENGRGNFPPRFSGLQFPNYSSELNVNALELDDSALYLCASSSTSGVLETQYFGPGTRLLVL.

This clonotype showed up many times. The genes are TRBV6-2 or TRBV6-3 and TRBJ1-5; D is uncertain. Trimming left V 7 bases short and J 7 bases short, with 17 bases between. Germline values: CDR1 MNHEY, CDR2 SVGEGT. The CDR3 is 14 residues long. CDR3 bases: TGTGCCAGCACCACGGTCCCGTTTTCGCAGCCCCAGCATTTT. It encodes CASTTVPFSQPQHF.

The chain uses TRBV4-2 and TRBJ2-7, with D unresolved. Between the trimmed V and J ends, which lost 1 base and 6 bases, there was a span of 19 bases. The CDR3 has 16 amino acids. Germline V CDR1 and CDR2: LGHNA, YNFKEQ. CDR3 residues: CASSQAYGRVGAEQYF. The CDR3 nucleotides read TGTGCCAGCAGCCAAGCCTACGGACGGGTAGGAGCCGAGCAGTACTTC.

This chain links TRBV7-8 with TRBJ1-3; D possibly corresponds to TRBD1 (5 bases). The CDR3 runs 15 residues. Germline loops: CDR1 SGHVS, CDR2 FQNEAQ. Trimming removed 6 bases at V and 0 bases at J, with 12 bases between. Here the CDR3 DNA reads TGTGCCAGCAGAGAGGGGACCAACTCTGGAAACACCATATATTTT. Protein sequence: CASREGTNSGNTIYF.

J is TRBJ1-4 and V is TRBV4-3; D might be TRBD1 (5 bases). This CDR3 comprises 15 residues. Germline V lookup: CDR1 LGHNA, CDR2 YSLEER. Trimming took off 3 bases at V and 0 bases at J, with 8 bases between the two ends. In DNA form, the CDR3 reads TGCGCCAGCAGCCATTCCAGGGCAACTAATGAAAAACTGTTTTTT. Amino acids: CASSHSRATNEKLFF.

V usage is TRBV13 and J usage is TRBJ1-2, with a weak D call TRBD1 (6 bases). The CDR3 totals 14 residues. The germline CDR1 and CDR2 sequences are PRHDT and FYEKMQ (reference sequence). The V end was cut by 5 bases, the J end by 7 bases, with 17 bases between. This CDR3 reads CASSVRQVRGGYTF. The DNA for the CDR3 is TGTGCCAGCAGCGTCAGACAGGTCCGAGGTGGCTACACCTTC.

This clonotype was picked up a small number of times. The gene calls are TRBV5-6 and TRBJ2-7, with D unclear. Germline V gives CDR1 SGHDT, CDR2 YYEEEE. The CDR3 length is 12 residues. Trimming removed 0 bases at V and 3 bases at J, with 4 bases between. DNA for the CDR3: TGTGCCAGCAGCTTGGAAAACTACGAGCAGTACTTC. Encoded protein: CASSLENYEQYF.

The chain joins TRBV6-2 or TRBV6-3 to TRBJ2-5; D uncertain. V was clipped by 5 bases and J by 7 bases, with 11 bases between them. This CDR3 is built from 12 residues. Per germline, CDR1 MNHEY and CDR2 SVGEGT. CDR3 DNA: TGTGCCAGCAGTGTCGGTCTTAGGACCCAGTACTTC. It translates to CASSVGLRTQYF.